A single T cell receptor beta chain is shown here with its context. The target antigen is unknown. This entry comes from a study of cytomegalovirus exposure and HLA in healthy donors. Findings and limits, study-wide: The study listed 164 cytomegalovirus-associated TCR beta chains.

Vbeta (60) and Jbeta (13) primers were used in the PCR. Libraries were prepared by immunoSEQ multiplex PCR; TCRdb keeps only in-frame clonotypes and omits some of them. This sample has about 150,000 clones, with roughly 80% found just once. V lost 4 bases and J lost 2, with 12 bases in between. The CDR3 loop spans 14 amino acids. From germline, CDR1 is MDHEN and CDR2 SYDVKM. The sequenced sample consisted of PBMCs. The clonotype comes from a woman in her 40s in good health and CMV-seronegative. The V gene is TRBV28, the J gene TRBJ2-7; tentative D call: TRBD1 (5 bases). CDR3 loop: CASSSMSGTYEQYF. CDR3 sequence (DNA): TGTGCCAGCAGTTCAATGTCAGGGACCTACGAGCAGTACTTC. Looking up the rest from reference TRBV28 and TRBJ2-7 gives the full variable domain: DVKVTQSSRYLVKRTGEKVFLECVQDMDHENMFWYRQDPGLGLRLIYFSYDVKMKEKGDIPEGYSVSREKKERFSLILESASTNQTSMYLCASSSMSGTYEQYFGPGTRLTVT.